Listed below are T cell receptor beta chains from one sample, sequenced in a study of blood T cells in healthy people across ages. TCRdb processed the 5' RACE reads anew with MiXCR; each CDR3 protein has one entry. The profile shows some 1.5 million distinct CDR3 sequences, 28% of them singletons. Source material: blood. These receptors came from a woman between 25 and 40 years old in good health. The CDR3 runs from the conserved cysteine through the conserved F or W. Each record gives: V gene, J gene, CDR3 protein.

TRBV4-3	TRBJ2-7	CASSQVWASGYEQYF
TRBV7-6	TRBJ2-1	CASGPGLAAGSNEQFF
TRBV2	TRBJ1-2	CASSEIDRSYGYTF
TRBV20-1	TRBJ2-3	CSARDGLTDTQYF
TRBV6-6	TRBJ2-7	CASSFEGTLEQYF
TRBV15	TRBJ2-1	CATSSGLAAYNEQFF
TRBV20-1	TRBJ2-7	CSARGLARDYEQYF
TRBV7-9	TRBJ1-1	CASSLVSAVEAFF
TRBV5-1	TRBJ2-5	CASSLGGKVTQYF
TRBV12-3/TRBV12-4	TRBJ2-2	CASYRAAGELFF
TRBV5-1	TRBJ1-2	CASSLGEGGYYGYTF
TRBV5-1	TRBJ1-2	CASSLEPGGGYTF
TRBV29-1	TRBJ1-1	CSAPPPGLTEAFF
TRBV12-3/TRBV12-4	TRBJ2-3	CASSPPGGHSDTQYF
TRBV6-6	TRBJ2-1	CASWGTGSSYNEQFF
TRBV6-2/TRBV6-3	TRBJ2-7	CASTVAGSYEQYF
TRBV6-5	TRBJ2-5	CASRSGPDKTQYF
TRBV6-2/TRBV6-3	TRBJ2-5	CASRPMRSQETQYF
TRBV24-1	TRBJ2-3	CATSDFREGSDTQYF
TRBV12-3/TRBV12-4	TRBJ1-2	CASSPWGDGYTF
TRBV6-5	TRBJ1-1	CASNGRGLSAEAFF
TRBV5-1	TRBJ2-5	CASAGGLGQGHQETQYF
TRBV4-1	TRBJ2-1	CASSQDGEDEQFF
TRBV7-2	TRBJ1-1	CASSLTFDGNTEAFF
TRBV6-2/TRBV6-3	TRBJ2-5	CASSLAGAETRYF
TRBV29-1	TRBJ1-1	CNVIRQTNTEAFF
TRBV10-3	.	CAISRTNEQYF
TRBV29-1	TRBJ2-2	CSVYSGTTGELFF
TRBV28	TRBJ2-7	CATAGSAYEQYF
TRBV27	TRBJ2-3	CASSLKSGGGTDTQYF
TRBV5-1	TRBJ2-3	CASSLGSNTDTQYF
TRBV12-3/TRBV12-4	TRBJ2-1	CASSLDVGEQFF
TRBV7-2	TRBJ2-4	CASSQLGGAAKNIQYF
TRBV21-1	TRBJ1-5	CASSKGEGAAQPQHF
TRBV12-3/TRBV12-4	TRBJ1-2	CASSLLGSDGYTF
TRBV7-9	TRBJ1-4	CASRGGEANEKLFF
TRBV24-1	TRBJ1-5	CATSVGDRLPGNQPQHF
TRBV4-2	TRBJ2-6	CASSQEGTF
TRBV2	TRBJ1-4	CASSPDRPPANEKLFF
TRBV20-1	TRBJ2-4	CSARQRDIQYF
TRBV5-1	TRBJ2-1	CASTLGRETHYNEQFF
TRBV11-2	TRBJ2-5	CASSGTGTSGTLLETQYF
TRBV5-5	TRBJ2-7	CASSLGQEYEQYF
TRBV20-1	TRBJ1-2	CSARGDSYGYTF
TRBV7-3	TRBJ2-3	CASSLKGDLSTDTQYF
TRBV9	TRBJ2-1	CASSVGAGGLENEQFF
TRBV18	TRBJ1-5	CASSPQETSQPQHF
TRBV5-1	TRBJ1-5	CASSRGGGRQPQHF
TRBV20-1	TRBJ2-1	CSAGETWASNEQFF
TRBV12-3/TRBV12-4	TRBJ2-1	CASSPQGGREQFF
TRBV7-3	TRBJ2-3	CASSLKGGDYTDTQYF
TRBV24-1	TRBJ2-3	CATSDADRTDTQYF
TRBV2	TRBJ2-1	CASRGWVRYNEQFF
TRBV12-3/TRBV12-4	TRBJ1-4	CASTLAGGGKLFF
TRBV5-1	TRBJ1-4	CASSLEAATEELFF
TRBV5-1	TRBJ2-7	CANSPGRGGHEQYF
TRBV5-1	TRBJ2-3	CASSWAGRATDTQYF
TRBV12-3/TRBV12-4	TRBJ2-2	CASSLGPADPGNTGELFF
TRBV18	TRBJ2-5	CASSPTRGTDYNEQYF